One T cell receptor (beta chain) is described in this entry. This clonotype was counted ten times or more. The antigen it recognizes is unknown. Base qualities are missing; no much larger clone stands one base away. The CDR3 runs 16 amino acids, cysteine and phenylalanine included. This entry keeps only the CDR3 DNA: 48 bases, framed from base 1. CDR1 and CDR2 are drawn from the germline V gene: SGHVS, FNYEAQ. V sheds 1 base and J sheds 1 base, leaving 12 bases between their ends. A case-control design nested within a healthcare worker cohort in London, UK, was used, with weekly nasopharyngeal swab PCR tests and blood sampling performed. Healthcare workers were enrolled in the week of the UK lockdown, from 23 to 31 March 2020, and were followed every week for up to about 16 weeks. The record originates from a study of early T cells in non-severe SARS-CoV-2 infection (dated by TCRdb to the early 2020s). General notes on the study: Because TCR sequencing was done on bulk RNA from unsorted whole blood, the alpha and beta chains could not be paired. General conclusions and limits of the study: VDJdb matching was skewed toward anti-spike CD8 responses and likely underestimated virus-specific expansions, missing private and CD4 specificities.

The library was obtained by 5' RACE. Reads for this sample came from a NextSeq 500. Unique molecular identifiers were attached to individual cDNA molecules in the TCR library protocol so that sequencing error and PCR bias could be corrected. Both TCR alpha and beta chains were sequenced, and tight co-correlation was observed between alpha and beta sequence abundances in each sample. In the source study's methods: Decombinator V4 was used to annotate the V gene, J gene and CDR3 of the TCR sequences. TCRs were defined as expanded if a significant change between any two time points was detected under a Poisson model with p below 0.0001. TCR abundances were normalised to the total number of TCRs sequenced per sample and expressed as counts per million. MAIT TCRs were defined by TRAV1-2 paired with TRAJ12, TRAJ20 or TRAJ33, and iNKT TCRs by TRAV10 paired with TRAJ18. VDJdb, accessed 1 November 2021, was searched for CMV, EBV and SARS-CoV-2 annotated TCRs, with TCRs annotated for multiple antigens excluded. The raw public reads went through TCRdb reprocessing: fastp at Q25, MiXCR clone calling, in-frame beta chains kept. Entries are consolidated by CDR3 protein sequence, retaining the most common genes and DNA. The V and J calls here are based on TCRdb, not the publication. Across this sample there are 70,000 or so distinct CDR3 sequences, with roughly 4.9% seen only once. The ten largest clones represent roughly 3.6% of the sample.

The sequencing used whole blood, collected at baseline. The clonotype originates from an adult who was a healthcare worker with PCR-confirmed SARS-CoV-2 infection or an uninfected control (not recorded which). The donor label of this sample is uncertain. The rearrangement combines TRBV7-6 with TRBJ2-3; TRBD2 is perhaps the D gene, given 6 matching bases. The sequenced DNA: TGTGCCAGCAGCTTAGTCCCGGGACTGGGCACAGATACGCAGTATTTT. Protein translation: CASSLVPGLGTDTQYF.